This T cell receptor (beta chain) was sequenced in a study of post-analysis software for immune sequencing data (dated by TCRdb to 2014 to 2015). Describing the broader study: Relapsing-remitting, secondary progressive and progressive-relapsing multiple sclerosis were recorded as disease courses, and subtype annotation was lacking for some patients. The patient repertoires were compared against fewer than twelve previously published healthy control repertoires obtained from donors aged roughly 6 to 28 years. A subset of samples was prepared in parallel using single-end sample barcoding, then pooled and co-amplified after Illumina adapter ligation. General findings and caveats noted by the study authors: The control group was slightly older than the multiple sclerosis patient group. Patients showed significantly higher frequencies than controls for 4 or 5 TRBV segments, among them TRBV5-6, TRBV5-1 and TRBV20-1. Strong co-clustering of samples prepared in the same batch was shown by direct clustering with F measure, prompting a batch-effect correction. Compared with controls, multiple sclerosis patients had significantly lower normalized Chao1 diversity, a finding suggesting substantial peripheral T-cell clonal expansion.

To demonstrate the VDJtools post-analysis software, the study profiled TCR beta repertoires from the peripheral blood of about 13 young patients with multiple sclerosis. The patients with multiple sclerosis were children and adolescents between roughly 6 and 15 years of age. Library generation was performed with PCR. Reads for this sample came from an Illumina HiSeq 2500. To reduce PCR and sequencing biases, unique molecular identifiers were incorporated into the TCR beta cDNA libraries. Every 1 to 10 million input T cells yielded roughly 500,000 cDNA molecules, meaning each molecule approximated one T cell. The same protocol used for the earlier healthy control dataset was applied to prepare and sequence the patient libraries. Samples belonging to the same batch were prepared together, multiplexed and sequenced on a shared HiSeq lane. On the authors' methods: MIGEC was used to process the raw barcoded reads, and molecular identifier groups with only a single read were discarded before consensus assembly and CDR3 extraction. VDJtools was used for post-analysis of the clonotype tables, and diversity was normalized by down-sampling every dataset to the size of the smallest sample. To correct batch-related cross-sample contamination, repertoire overlap clustering matched CDR3 amino acid sequences but not nucleotide sequences. The public reads were run again by TCRdb, first through fastp at Q25 and then through MiXCR, and only productive beta chains were kept. Entries are consolidated by CDR3 protein sequence, retaining the most common genes and DNA. The V and J calls follow TCRdb's processing rather than the paper's. The sample table holds roughly 410,000 distinct CDR3 sequences, of which 30% to 45% were seen once. The top ten clones comprise around an eighth of the sample.

As concerns this clonotype: The specificity of this receptor is unknown. No per-base quality is available; no much larger clone lies one base away.

Measured from the cysteine to the phenylalanine, the CDR3 is 13 residues long. The only DNA kept is the CDR3, 39 bases in frame from the first base. The V and J ends are trimmed by 1 base and 6 bases, leaving 9 bases between them. The germline V gene provides CDR1 SGHAT and CDR2 FQNNGV. The receptor's source is a girl aged 5-17 years with multiple sclerosis. Sequencing was carried out using blood. Recombination connected TRBV11-2 to TRBJ1-1; the D gene is not confidently resolved. The sequenced DNA is TGTGCCAGCAGCTTAGCGGCTTTTCCTGAAGCTTTCTTT. It translates to CASSLAAFPEAFF.